Here is one T cell receptor beta chain with its context. Its target is unknown. Isolated RNA was reverse transcribed in full, so expressed TCRB transcripts were sequenced. Assay: immunoSEQ multiplex PCR; the TCRdb copy retains only in-frame clones and omits some. This table holds hundreds of thousands of clones, roughly 10% found once. CDR1 is SEHNR, CDR2 FQNEAQ, per germline (reference sequence). The trim removed 4 bases at V and 4 bases at J, leaving 9 bases unmatched. The CDR3 runs to 15 residues. The data derive from a study of beta chain features in type 1 diabetes. Turning to the study itself: Taken together, all samples contributed around 100 million examined sorted cells. General study points: For type 1 diabetes patients, VDJ junctions showed fewer insertions and more deletions. Type 1 diabetes patients had moderately but significantly shorter TCRB CDR3s in all four CD4+ subsets. A closer apparent resemblance between naive, central memory and Treg TCRB repertoires was seen in patients than in healthy donors.

Sorted CD4+ subsets: naive, central memory, regulatory, stem cell-like memory (CD45RO/CCR7/CD25/CD127/CD95/CD27 panel). The chain recombines TRBV7-9 with TRBJ2-5; 7 bases match TRBD1. Material: naive CD4+ T cells from blood. This sequence originates from a man aged 25 to 45 with type 1 diabetes. For the CDR3, the DNA is TGTGCCAGCAGCTCCGGGACAGCCCAGCCAGAGACCCAGTACTTC. Its protein is CASSSGTAQPETQYF.